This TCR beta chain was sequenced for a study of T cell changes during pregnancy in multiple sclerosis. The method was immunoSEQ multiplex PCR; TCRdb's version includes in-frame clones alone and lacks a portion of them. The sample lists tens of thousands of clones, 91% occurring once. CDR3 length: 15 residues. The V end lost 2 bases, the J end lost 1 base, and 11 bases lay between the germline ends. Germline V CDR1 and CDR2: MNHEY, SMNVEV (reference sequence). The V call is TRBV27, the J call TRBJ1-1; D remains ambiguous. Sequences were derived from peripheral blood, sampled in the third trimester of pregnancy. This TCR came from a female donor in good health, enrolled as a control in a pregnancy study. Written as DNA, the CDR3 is TGTGCCAGCAGTTTAATAGCCCTCTGGAACACTGAAGCTTTCTTT. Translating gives CASSLIALWNTEAFF.